This T cell receptor (beta chain) was retrieved from a study of blood T cell repertoires in COVID-19. Study-level background: Whether acute or convalescent, the COVID-19 samples came from the United States, Italy and Spain. The analysed material was cDNA or gDNA that came from T cells, B-cell-depleted T cells, or PBMCs.

J lost 3 bases, V lost 3 bases, and 5 bases had no gene match. Germline values: CDR1 SQVTM, CDR2 ANQGSEA. The CDR3 consists of 15 residues. How the authors handled the data: Reference gene primers were amplified, and this amplification served to estimate nucleated cell counts. Method: immunoSEQ multiplex PCR; TCRdb's copy keeps in-frame clones and lacks some. V and J calls and clone size are copied from that table; D and trimming were computed from the DNA. The data show 260,000 or so clones, with around 90% seen just once and almost 9.5% held by the top ten. The clonotype comes from a man aged 18 to 29 with active or convalescent COVID-19. The chain uses TRBV29-1 and TRBJ2-6; 7 positions agree with TRBD1. Sequenced material: peripheral blood. CDR3 nucleotides: TGCAGCGTTGAGGGGACAGATGATGGGGCCAACGTCCTGACTTTC. This codes for CSVEGTDDGANVLTF.